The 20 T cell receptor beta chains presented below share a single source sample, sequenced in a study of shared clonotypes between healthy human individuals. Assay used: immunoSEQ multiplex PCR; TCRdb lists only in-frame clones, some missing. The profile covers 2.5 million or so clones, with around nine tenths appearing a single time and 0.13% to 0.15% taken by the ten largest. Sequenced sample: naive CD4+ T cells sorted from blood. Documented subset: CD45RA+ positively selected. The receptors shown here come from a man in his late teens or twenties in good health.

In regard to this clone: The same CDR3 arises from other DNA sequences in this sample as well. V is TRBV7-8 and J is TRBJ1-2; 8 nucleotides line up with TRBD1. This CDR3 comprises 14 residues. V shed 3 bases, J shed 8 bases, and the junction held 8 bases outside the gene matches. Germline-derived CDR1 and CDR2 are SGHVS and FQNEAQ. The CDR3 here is CASSFPGQGKGYTF. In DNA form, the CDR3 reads TGTGCCAGCAGCTTCCCTGGACAGGGAAAAGGCTACACCTTC.

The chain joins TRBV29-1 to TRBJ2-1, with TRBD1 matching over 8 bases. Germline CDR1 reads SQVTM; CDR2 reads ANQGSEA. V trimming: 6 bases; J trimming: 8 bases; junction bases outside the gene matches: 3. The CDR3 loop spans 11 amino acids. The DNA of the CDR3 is TGCAGCGTACACAGGGGGTATGAGCAGTTCTTC. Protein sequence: CSVHRGYEQFF.

CDR3 protein: CAISLTASTDTQYF. CDR3 nucleotide sequence: TGTGCCATCAGCCTGACAGCCAGCACAGATACGCAGTATTTT. The chain is built from TRBV10-3 and TRBJ2-3; D possibly corresponds to TRBD1 (5 bases). Germline CDR1 reads ENHRY; CDR2 reads SYGVKD. With 6 bases removed from V and 0 bases from J, the gap between germline ends came to 10 bases. The CDR3 totals 14 residues.

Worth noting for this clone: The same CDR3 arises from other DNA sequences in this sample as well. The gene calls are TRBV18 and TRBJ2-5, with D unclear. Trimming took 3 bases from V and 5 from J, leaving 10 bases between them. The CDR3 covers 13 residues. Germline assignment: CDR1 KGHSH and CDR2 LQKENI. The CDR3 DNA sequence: TGTGCCAGCTCACCGGGTGTTCTGGAGACCCAGTACTTC. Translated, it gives CASSPGVLETQYF.

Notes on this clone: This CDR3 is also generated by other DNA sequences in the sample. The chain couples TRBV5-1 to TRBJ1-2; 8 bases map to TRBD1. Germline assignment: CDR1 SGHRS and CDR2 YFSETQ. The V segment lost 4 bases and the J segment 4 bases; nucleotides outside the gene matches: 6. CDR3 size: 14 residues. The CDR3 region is CASSNGQGGYGYTF. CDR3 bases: TGCGCCAGCAGCAATGGACAGGGAGGCTATGGCTACACCTTC.

The CDR3 loop is CASSYMVAGGYEQFF. In DNA form, the CDR3 reads TGTGCCAGCAGTTACATGGTAGCGGGAGGGTATGAGCAGTTCTTC. The chain employs TRBV6-6 and TRBJ2-1, with TRBD2 matching over 11 bases. This CDR3 comprises 15 residues. Germline-derived CDR1 and CDR2 are MNHNY and SVGAGI (reference sequence). Trimming at V came to 2 bases and at J to 8 bases, leaving 5 bases not matched to a gene.

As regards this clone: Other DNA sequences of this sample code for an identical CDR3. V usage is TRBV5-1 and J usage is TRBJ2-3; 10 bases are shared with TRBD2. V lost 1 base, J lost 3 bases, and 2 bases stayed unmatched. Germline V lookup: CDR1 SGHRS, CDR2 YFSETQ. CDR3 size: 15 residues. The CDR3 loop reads CASSLTSGVTDTQYF. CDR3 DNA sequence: TGCGCCAGCAGCTTGACTAGCGGGGTAACAGATACGCAGTATTTT.

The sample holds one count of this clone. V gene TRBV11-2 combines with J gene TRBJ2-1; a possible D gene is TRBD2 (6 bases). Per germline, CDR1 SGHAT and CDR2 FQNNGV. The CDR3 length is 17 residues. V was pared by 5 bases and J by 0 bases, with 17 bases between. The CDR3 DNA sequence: TGTGCCAGCAGCCCTCAGCAGGTTAGCGGCTCCTACAATGAGCAGTTCTTC. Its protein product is CASSPQQVSGSYNEQFF. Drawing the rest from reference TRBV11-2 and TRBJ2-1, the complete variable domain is EAGVAQSPRYKIIEKRQSVAFWCNPISGHATLYWYQQILGQGPKLLIQFQNNGVVDDSQLPKDRFSAERLKGVDSTLKIQPAKLEDSAVYLCASSPQQVSGSYNEQFFGPGTRLTVL.

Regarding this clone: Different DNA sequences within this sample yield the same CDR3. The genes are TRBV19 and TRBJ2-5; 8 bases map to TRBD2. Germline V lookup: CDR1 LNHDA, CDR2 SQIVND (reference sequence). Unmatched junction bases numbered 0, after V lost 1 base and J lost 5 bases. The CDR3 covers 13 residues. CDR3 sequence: CASSIGLAETQYF. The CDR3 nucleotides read TGTGCCAGTAGTATAGGACTAGCGGAGACCCAGTACTTC.

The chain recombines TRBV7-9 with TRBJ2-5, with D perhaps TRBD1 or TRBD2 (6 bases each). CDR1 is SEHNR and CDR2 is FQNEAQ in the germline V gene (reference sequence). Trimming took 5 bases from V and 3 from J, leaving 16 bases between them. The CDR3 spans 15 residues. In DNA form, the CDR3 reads TGTGCCAGCAGCCTGTTCGGAGGGGGAGAAGAGACCCAGTACTTC. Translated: CASSLFGGGEETQYF.

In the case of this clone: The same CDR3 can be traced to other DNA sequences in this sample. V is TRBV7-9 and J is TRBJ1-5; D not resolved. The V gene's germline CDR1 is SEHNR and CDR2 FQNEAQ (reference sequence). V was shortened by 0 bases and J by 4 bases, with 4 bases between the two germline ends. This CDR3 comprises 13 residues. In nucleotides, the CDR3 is TGTGCCAGCAGCTTAGCGTTGAATCAGCCCCAGCATTTT. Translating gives CASSLALNQPQHF.

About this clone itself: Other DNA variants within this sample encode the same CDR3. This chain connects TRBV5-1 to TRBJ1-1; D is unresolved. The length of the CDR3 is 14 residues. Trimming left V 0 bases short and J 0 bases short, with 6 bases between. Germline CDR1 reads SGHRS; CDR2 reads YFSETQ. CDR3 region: CASSLDGMNTEAFF. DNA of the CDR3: TGCGCCAGCAGCTTGGACGGAATGAACACTGAAGCTTTCTTT.

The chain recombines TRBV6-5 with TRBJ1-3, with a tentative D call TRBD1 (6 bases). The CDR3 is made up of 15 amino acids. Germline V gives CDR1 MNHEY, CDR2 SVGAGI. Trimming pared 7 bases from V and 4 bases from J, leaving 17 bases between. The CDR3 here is CASKGWGALGNTIYF. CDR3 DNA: TGTGCCAGCAAGGGTTGGGGGGCGCTCGGAAACACCATATATTTT.

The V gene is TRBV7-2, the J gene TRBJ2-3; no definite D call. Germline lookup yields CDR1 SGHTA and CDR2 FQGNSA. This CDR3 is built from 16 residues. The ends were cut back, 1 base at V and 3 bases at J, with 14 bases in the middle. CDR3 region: CASSLVVGVRTDTQYF. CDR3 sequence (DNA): TGTGCCAGCAGCTTAGTGGTCGGAGTCCGTACAGATACGCAGTATTTT.

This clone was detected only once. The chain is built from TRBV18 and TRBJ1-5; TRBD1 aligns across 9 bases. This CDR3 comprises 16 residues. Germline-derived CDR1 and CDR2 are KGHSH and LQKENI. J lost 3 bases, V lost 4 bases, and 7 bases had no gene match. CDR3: CASSQTGGVHNQPQHF. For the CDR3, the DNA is TGTGCCAGCTCACAGACAGGGGGGGTTCACAATCAGCCCCAGCATTTT.

This CDR3 reads CASSQAPWDSGNTIYF. CDR3 coding DNA: TGCGCCAGCAGCCAAGCCCCCTGGGACTCTGGAAACACCATATATTTT. This chain joins TRBV4-1 and TRBJ1-3; the D is unclear. The germline V gene has CDR1 MGHRA and CDR2 YSYEKL. V lost 1 base and J lost 0, with 10 bases in between. This CDR3 is built from 16 residues.

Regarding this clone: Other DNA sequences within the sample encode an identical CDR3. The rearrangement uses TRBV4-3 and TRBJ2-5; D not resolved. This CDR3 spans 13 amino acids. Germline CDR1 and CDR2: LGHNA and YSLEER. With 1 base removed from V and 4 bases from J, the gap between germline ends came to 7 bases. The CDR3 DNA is TGCGCCAGCAGCCAAGCAGTAGGAGAGACCCAGTACTTC. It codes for CASSQAVGETQYF.

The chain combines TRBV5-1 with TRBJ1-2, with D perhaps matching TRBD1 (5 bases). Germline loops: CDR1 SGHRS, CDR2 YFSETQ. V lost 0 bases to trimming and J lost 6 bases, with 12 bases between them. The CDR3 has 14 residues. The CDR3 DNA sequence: TGCGCCAGCAGCTTGGTCGGGCAGGGAGATGGCTACACCTTC. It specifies CASSLVGQGDGYTF.

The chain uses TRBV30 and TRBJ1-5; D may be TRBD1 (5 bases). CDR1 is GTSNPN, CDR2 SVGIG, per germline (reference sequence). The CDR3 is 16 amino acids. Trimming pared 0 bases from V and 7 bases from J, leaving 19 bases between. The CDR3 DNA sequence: TGTGCCTGGAGTGTAGCGGCGAGTGGGACCTGGCAGCCCCAGCATTTT. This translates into CAWSVAASGTWQPQHF.

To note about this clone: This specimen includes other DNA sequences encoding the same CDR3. The CDR3 region is CASSLGGSYNEQFF. As DNA, the CDR3 is TGTGCCAGCAGCTTAGGGGGGTCCTACAATGAGCAGTTCTTC. The chain carries TRBV7-2 and TRBJ2-1; D assignment may be TRBD1 or TRBD2 (5 bases each). The V and J ends lost 1 base and 1 base respectively, with 5 bases between them. Germline-derived CDR1 and CDR2 are SGHTA and FQGNSA. The CDR3 is 14 residues long.